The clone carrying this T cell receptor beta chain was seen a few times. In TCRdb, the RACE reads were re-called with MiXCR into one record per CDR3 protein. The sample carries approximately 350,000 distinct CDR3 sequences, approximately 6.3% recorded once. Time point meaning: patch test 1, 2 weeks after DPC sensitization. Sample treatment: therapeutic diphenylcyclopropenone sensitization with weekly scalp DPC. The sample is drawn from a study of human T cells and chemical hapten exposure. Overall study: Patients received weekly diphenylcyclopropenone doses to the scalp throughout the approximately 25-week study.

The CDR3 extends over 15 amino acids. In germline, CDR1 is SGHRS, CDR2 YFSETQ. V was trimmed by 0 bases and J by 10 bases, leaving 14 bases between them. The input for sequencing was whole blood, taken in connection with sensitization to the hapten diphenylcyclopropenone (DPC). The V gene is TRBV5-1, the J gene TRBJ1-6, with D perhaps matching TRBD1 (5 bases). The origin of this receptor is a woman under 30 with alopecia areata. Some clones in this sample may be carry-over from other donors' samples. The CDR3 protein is CASSLAAGIDSPLHF. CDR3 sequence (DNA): TGCGCCAGCAGCTTGGCCGCAGGGATCGACTCACCCCTCCACTTT.